This entry lists 18 T cell receptor beta chains sequenced from one sample in a study of cytomegalovirus exposure and HLA in healthy donors. PCR primers comprised 60 Vbeta and 13 Jbeta primers. Sequencing was performed with immunoSEQ multiplex PCR; in TCRdb, only in-frame clones are kept and a portion is missing. The sample consists of fewer than 250,000 clones, more than 70% of them appearing once. The sample was PBMCs. These receptors originate from a man under 40 in good health and CMV-seropositive.

J is TRBJ2-7 and V is TRBV18; TRBD2 aligns across 9 bases. This CDR3 has 15 residues. Unmatched junction bases numbered 9, after V lost 5 bases and J lost 4 bases. Germline lookup yields CDR1 KGHSH and CDR2 LQKENI. CDR3: CASSMAASGKYEQYF. In DNA, the CDR3 is TGTGCCAGCTCAATGGCGGCTAGCGGGAAATACGAGCAGTACTTC.

The chain has TRBV4-3 and TRBJ2-1; possibly TRBD2 for D (7 bases). V was trimmed by 5 bases and J by 5 bases, leaving 19 bases between them. The CDR3 extends over 16 amino acids. The germline V gene has CDR1 LGHNA and CDR2 YSLEER. DNA for the CDR3: TGCGCCAGCAGCGGTCGGGGGGCTAGCGGACACAATGAGCAGTTCTTC. Its translation: CASSGRGASGHNEQFF.

This clone was picked up one time. Here the CDR3 DNA reads TGTGCCAGCTGGGAGGGAGCGGCGAACACCGGGGAGCTGTTTTTT. It yields the protein CASWEGAANTGELFF. The chain combines TRBV6-1 with TRBJ2-2; 7 nucleotides align to TRBD2. V was pared by 8 bases and J by 0 bases, with 6 bases of the junction left unmatched. Germline values: CDR1 MNHNS, CDR2 SASEGT. The CDR3 length is 15 residues.

The rearrangement links TRBV16 to TRBJ1-1; possibly TRBD1 for D (6 bases). The CDR3 is 14 amino acids. Per the germline V gene, CDR1 is KGHSY and CDR2 is FQNENV. V lost 4 bases, J lost 3 bases, and 12 bases lay in between. CDR3 DNA sequence: TGTGCCAGCAGCCTACAGGCAGGGGACACTGAAGCTTTCTTT. It encodes CASSLQAGDTEAFF.

A few counts support this clone. The genes are TRBV7-9 and TRBJ2-3, with TRBD2 matching over 11 bases. There are 18 residues in the CDR3. V shed 5 bases, J shed 3 bases, and the junction held 13 bases outside the gene matches. Germline V CDR1 and CDR2: SEHNR, FQNEAQ (reference sequence). CDR3 amino acids: CASSLPLRLAGRTDTQYF. The CDR3 DNA follows: TGTGCCAGCAGCCTCCCTTTAAGACTAGCGGGACGTACAGATACGCAGTATTTT. The full variable domain, rest sourced from reference TRBV7-9 and TRBJ2-3, is DTGVSQNPRHKITKRGQNVTFRCDPISEHNRLYWYRQTLGQGPEFLTYFQNEAQLEKSRLLSDRFSAERPKGSFSTLEIQRTEQGDSAMYLCASSLPLRLAGRTDTQYFGPGTRLTVL.

The chain uses TRBV6-1 and TRBJ1-2, with D possibly matching TRBD1 (6 bases). The germline CDR1 and CDR2 sequences are MNHNS and SASEGT. With 5 bases removed from V and 6 bases from J, the gap between germline ends came to 7 bases. The length of the CDR3 is 11 residues. DNA for the CDR3: TGTGCCAGCAGTCGACAGGATGGCTACACCTTC. Its protein is CASSRQDGYTF.

The chain uses TRBV6-1 and TRBJ2-7, with D possibly matching TRBD1 (5 bases). CDR1 MNHNS and CDR2 SASEGT come from the germline V gene. The CDR3 consists of 15 residues. V was trimmed by 7 bases and J by 3 bases, leaving 19 bases between them. The CDR3 DNA is TGTGCCAGCACTGGGGCCACGGACAACTACTACGAGCAGTACTTC. The encoded protein is CASTGATDNYYEQYF.

The chain joins TRBV29-1 to TRBJ2-1; a weak D match, TRBD2 (6 bases). V was shortened by 6 bases and J by 4 bases, with 16 bases between the two germline ends. CDR1 is SQVTM and CDR2 is ANQGSEA in the germline V gene. The CDR3 runs 14 residues. The CDR3 nucleotides are TGCAGCGTCAATCCCAAACTAGCTTACAATGAGCAGTTCTTC. Its protein product is CSVNPKLAYNEQFF.

This clone was seen a few times. The gene calls are TRBV27 and TRBJ1-2; D unclear. The CDR3 runs to 15 residues. Germline values: CDR1 MNHEY, CDR2 SMNVEV (reference sequence). Deletions cut 2 bases from V and 4 bases from J, with 14 bases between. The CDR3 DNA is TGTGCCAGCAGTTTAACCCACGGGATTTCCTATGGCTACACCTTC. This gives the protein CASSLTHGISYGYTF.

As to this clone: Other DNA variants within this sample encode the same CDR3. The CDR3 DNA reads as TGTGCCAGCAGCCCCTACACCGGGGAGCTGTTTTTT. Translation gives CASSPYTGELFF. The chain links TRBV7-9 to TRBJ2-2, with D unresolved. Per the germline V gene, CDR1 is SEHNR and CDR2 is FQNEAQ (reference sequence). The CDR3 loop spans 12 amino acids. Trimming left V 5 bases short and J 3 bases short, with 4 bases between.

The rearrangement joins TRBV7-9 to TRBJ2-7; D is uncertain. This CDR3 has 14 residues. V was cut by 0 bases and J by 5 bases, with 11 bases left in between. Germline loops: CDR1 SEHNR, CDR2 FQNEAQ (reference sequence). The CDR3 sequence is CASSLAGSRDEQYF. As DNA, the CDR3 is TGTGCCAGCAGCTTAGCGGGCAGTAGAGACGAGCAGTACTTC.

This clone was recorded only once. V usage is TRBV9 and J usage is TRBJ2-1, with TRBD2 identical over 7 bases. The germline gives CDR1 SGDLS, CDR2 YYNGEE. The CDR3 has 16 amino acids. V was clipped by 4 bases and J by 6 bases; unmatched bases: 13. The CDR3: CASSSRLAGSGNEQFF. The CDR3 nucleotides read TGTGCCAGCAGCTCCCGACTAGCTGGGAGCGGCAATGAGCAGTTCTTC.

This clone was counted once. This sequence joins TRBV30 and TRBJ1-2; tentative D call: TRBD1 (6 bases). Deletions cut 7 bases from V and 2 bases from J, with 11 bases between. This CDR3 has 12 residues. Looked up from germline, CDR1 is GTSNPN and CDR2 is SVGIG (reference sequence). CDR3 protein: CAFQGINYGYTF. In DNA form, the CDR3 reads TGTGCCTTCCAGGGGATCAACTATGGCTACACCTTC.

This clone is a singleton in its sample. The chain employs TRBV25-1 and TRBJ2-7; weak D call: TRBD2 (6 bases). The V end lost 1 base, the J end lost 0 bases, and 16 bases lay between the germline ends. From germline, CDR1 is MGHDK and CDR2 SYGVNS. The CDR3 runs to 17 residues. The CDR3 sequence is CASSELGVAESSYEQYF. The CDR3 region has the DNA TGTGCCAGCAGTGAATTGGGGGTAGCGGAATCCTCCTACGAGCAGTACTTC.

CDR3 protein: CASRHRTSGSFEQFF. In DNA form, the CDR3 reads TGTGCCAGCAGACACCGGACTAGCGGGAGCTTTGAGCAGTTCTTC. This chain links TRBV7-2 with TRBJ2-1, with 13 bases fitting TRBD2. CDR1 and CDR2 from the germline V gene are SGHTA and FQGNSA. Unmatched junction bases numbered 8, after V lost 6 bases and J lost 9 bases. The CDR3 consists of 15 residues.

For the CDR3, the DNA is TGTGCCAGCAGCTTATTTCATGGTTTTAGGGCTAGCGGGACGAACACCGGGGAGCTGTTTTTT. It yields the protein CASSLFHGFRASGTNTGELFF. J is TRBJ2-2 and V is TRBV7-8, with 9 bases that match TRBD2. The CDR3 covers 21 residues. Per germline, CDR1 SGHVS and CDR2 FQNEAQ. The V segment lost 2 bases and the J segment 0 bases; nucleotides outside the gene matches: 16.

V usage is TRBV4-2 and J usage is TRBJ2-1; 12 positions agree with TRBD2. Germline-derived CDR1 and CDR2 are LGHNA and YNFKEQ. The CDR3 is 17 amino acids. The ends lost 4 bases at V and 5 bases at J; junction bases unmatched: 9. CDR3: CASSPPRASGRDNEQFF. The CDR3 DNA sequence: TGTGCCAGCAGCCCTCCTAGGGCTAGCGGGAGGGACAATGAGCAGTTCTTC.

The gene calls are TRBV7-2 and TRBJ2-1; 8 bases line up with TRBD1. The germline CDR1 and CDR2 sequences are SGHTA and FQGNSA. The CDR3 has 15 amino acids. J gave up 8 bases and V 2 bases, and 8 bases lay outside the gene matches. CDR3 nucleotides: TGTGCCAGCAGCTTAATCGCAGGGGGCGGACATGAGCAGTTCTTC. Amino acids: CASSLIAGGGHEQFF. The full variable domain, completed using reference TRBV7-2 and TRBJ2-1, is GAGVSQSPSNKVTEKGKDVELRCDPISGHTALYWYRQSLGQGLEFLIYFQGNSAPDKSGLPSDRFSAERTGGSVSTLTIQRTQQEDSAVYLCASSLIAGGGHEQFFGPGTRLTVL.